This T cell receptor beta chain was observed in a study of human T cells and chemical hapten exposure. Each cDNA molecule in the library carried unique molecular identifiers. TCRdb re-called the RACE reads through MiXCR, storing one row per CDR3 protein. The repertoire has about 250,000 distinct CDR3 sequences, approximately 7.5% of them found once; the top ten carry more than 1%. Time point reported: pre-sensitization, week 0. Treatment defined: therapeutic diphenylcyclopropenone sensitization with weekly scalp DPC. CDR3 length equals 12 residues. Germline V gene data show CDR1 as SGHTA and CDR2 as FQGNSA. Comment on this clonotype: Mismatch with germline at one junction end may stem from a read error.

This sequence originates from a man between 18 and 29 years old with alopecia areata. Some clones in this sample may be carry-over from other donors' samples. Source: whole blood, taken in connection with sensitization to the hapten diphenylcyclopropenone (DPC). The V call is TRBV7-2, the J call TRBJ2-1; D might be TRBD1 (6 bases). CDR3 protein: CASSLEGQGSLF. CDR3 DNA: TGTGCCAGCAGCTTAGAGGGGCAGGGGTCCCTCTTC.